This T cell receptor beta chain stems from a study of blood T cell repertoires in COVID-19. Study at large: The samples span acute and convalescent COVID-19 from the United States, Italy and Spain.

There are 15 residues in the CDR3. Trimming took 5 bases from V and 4 from J, leaving 18 bases between them. Germline V gene lookup returns CDR1 MGHRA and CDR2 YSYEKL. In the authors' methods: Estimated nucleated cell counts came from reference gene primer amplification. The method was immunoSEQ multiplex PCR; TCRdb's version includes in-frame clones alone and lacks a portion of them. Clonal size and the V and J genes are those of that table, whereas D and trimming came from the DNA. The profile shows around 130,000 clones, about 87% of them singletons. The chain recombines TRBV4-1 with TRBJ2-7; tentative D call: TRBD2 (6 bases). This clonotype originated in a man aged 55 to 70 with active or convalescent COVID-19. Sequencing was carried out using peripheral blood. This CDR3 reads CASSSKTGGGYEQYF. CDR3 bases: TGCGCCAGCAGCTCTAAGACGGGTGGGGGGTACGAGCAGTACTTC.